The clone carrying this T cell receptor (beta chain) was observed a handful of times. This record belongs to a study of T-cell reconstitution after alpha-beta-depleted transplantation in children. The germline gives CDR1 MNHEY, CDR2 SVGEGT. The V and J ends lost 5 bases and 7 bases respectively, with 8 bases between them. There are 11 residues in the CDR3. Unique molecular identifiers were incorporated when the TCRbeta library was constructed. TCRdb recomputed calls from the PCR reads with MiXCR, one row per CDR3 protein. This table has around 500,000 distinct CDR3 sequences, around 12% appearing once.

This clonotype was sampled from a human donor who donated a stem cell graft to a child with combined immunodeficiency. The V call is TRBV6-2 or TRBV6-3, the J call TRBJ1-1, with no clear D. The sequencing used PBMCs from the stem cell graft donor, collected from the stem cell graft. The CDR3 region is CASSQTFEAFF. The CDR3 DNA reads as TGTGCCAGCAGTCAGACTTTTGAAGCTTTCTTT.